The TCR beta chain described here comes from a study of blood T cells in healthy people across ages. V lost 6 bases and J 4 bases, leaving 16 bases between the germline ends. The CDR3 is made up of 15 amino acids. A second PCR, run for about 7 to 11 cycles, used a sample-barcoded 5' primer plus a J-beta primer mix. TCRdb passed the 5' RACE reads through MiXCR, listing each CDR3 protein once. This table holds around 1.5 million distinct CDR3 sequences, roughly 64% found once. This clonotype was counted many times. The sample taken for sequencing was blood. This TCR was sampled from a man aged 18 to 35 in good health. The chain uses TRBV12-3 or TRBV12-4 and TRBJ2-1; D possibly corresponds to TRBD1 (6 bases). CDR3 sequence (DNA): TGTGCCAGCAGGGTGGACAGTAGCTCATACAATGAGCAGTTCTTC. Its protein product is CASRVDSSSYNEQFF.